This T cell receptor beta chain is from a study of T cell responses to AZD1222 COVID-19 vaccine. Study-wide results and caveats: CD4 TCRs covered the whole spike, strongest at regions 160-218 and 743-854. A reported finding is that nearly half of spike-specific TCRs target unmutated variant regions. Only a handful of AZD1222 recipients, roughly six in all, had baseline seropositivity. Increases in Spike-specific TCR breadth and depth were seen after two AZD1222 doses.

Assay used: immunoSEQ multiplex PCR; TCRdb lists only in-frame clones, some missing. The sample includes some 170,000 clones, more than 75% of them seen just once. This clone was picked up one time. What it recognizes is unknown. Additional DNA sequences in this sample encode the identical CDR3. This clonotype originated in an adult who received the AZD1222 COVID-19 vaccine. Sequencing was performed on peripheral blood, taken 28 days after the second AZD1222 dose.

The CDR3 nucleotides read TGCGCCAGCAGCCTCGGGACAGCCAATCAGCCCCAGCATTTT. This translates into CASSLGTANQPQHF. V is TRBV5-1 and J is TRBJ1-5; TRBD1 agrees at 7 bases. Germline-derived CDR1 and CDR2 are SGHRS and YFSETQ. The CDR3 consists of 14 residues. V gave up 4 bases and J gave up 3 bases; unmatched junction bases: 4.